The present entry profiles one T cell receptor (beta chain) with its context. This may be a read error: a much more frequent sequence differs by one nucleotide. The sample is drawn from a study of blood T cells in healthy people across ages. PCR was performed a second time for about 7 to 11 cycles using a sample-barcoded 5' primer and a J-beta primer mix. Each cDNA molecule carried a tag from a template-switch adaptor that contained 12 random nucleotides. TCRdb ran MiXCR on the 5' RACE reads and lists one entry per CDR3 protein. The sample consists of more than 800,000 distinct CDR3 sequences, about 30% of them appearing once. The germline gives CDR1 SGHAT, CDR2 FQNNGV. The CDR3 length is 15 residues.

The receptor's source is a woman older than 75 in good health. The sequenced sample was blood. V gene TRBV11-2 combines with J gene TRBJ2-7; a weak D match, TRBD2 (5 bases). With the DNA end fitting TRBJ2-5 better, the J assignment may be wrong. CDR3 nucleotides: TGTGCCAGCAGCTTAGCGGCAGGAGGATCAGAGACCCAGTACTTC. This translates into CASSLAAGGSETQYF.